The 21 T cell receptor beta chains below all came from one sample that was sequenced in a study of a mutant IDH1 vaccine in newly diagnosed glioma. What these receptors recognize is not known. Time point given: week 5, during vaccination. With topical imiquimod, each dose of the vaccine consisted of 300 ug of mutant IDH1 20-mer peptide. Method: immunoSEQ multiplex PCR; TCRdb's copy keeps in-frame clones and lacks some. The sample records roughly 39,000 clones, about 84% being singletons. The material sequenced was PBMCs, taken from a glioma patient whose treatment included an IDH1 peptide vaccine. Receptors originate from a man aged 35-49 years with glioma.

This chain connects TRBV6-1 to TRBJ2-3; 7 positions match TRBD1. CDR3 size: 15 residues. V lost 4 bases to trimming and J lost 5 bases; unmatched junction nucleotides: 9. Germline loops: CDR1 MNHNS, CDR2 SASEGT. CDR3 loop: CASSARDRIQDTQYF. In DNA, the CDR3 is TGTGCCAGCAGTGCCCGGGACAGAATTCAAGATACGCAGTATTTT.

This rearrangement joins TRBV2 to TRBJ2-3; a weak D match, TRBD2 (6 bases). This CDR3 is 16 amino acids long. Germline V CDR1 and CDR2: SNHLY, FYNNEI. Trimming took off 8 bases at V and 5 bases at J, with 23 bases between the two ends. In DNA, the CDR3 is TGTGCCAGCCACAGAAACAGGCGCGAGGAGGGAGATACGCAGTATTTT. It codes for CASHRNRREEGDTQYF.

The J gene is TRBJ1-5, the V gene TRBV7-2, with 8 bases lining up with TRBD1. The V gene end was trimmed by 3 bases and the J gene end by 5 bases; junction bases not matched to a gene: 6. This CDR3 region has 15 residues. Looked up from germline, CDR1 is SGHTA and CDR2 is FQGNSA. The CDR3: CASSLTGERDQPQHF. In nucleotides, the CDR3 is TGTGCCAGCAGCTTGACAGGGGAAAGGGATCAGCCCCAGCATTTT.

The rearrangement joins TRBV4-1 to TRBJ1-2; TRBD1 matches 7 bases. This CDR3 has 15 amino acids. With V trimmed by 1 base and J by 4 bases, 6 bases remained unmatched. Germline values: CDR1 MGHRA, CDR2 YSYEKL. The CDR3: CASSQVLTGLYGYTF. CDR3 in DNA: TGCGCCAGCAGCCAAGTCCTGACAGGGCTCTATGGCTACACCTTC.

This chain links TRBV27 with TRBJ2-7, with 9 nucleotides matching TRBD1. The V gene end was trimmed by 9 bases and the J gene end by 6 bases; junction bases not matched to a gene: 15. The CDR3 consists of 15 residues. Germline CDR1 MNHEY, CDR2 SMNVEV (reference sequence). The CDR3 protein is CASAQGAPIIGEQYF. As DNA, the CDR3 is TGTGCCAGTGCACAGGGGGCACCCATAATTGGCGAGCAGTACTTC.

The chain joins TRBV6-1 to TRBJ2-2, with D unresolved. V lost 2 bases, J lost 6 bases, and 7 bases lay in between. CDR3 length: 13 amino acids. Per the germline V gene, CDR1 is MNHNS and CDR2 is SASEGT. The CDR3 here is CASSESYAGELFF. CDR3 in DNA: TGTGCCAGCAGTGAATCCTACGCCGGGGAGCTGTTTTTT.

The chain joins TRBV5-1 to TRBJ2-7; D call uncertain. Germline CDR1 and CDR2: SGHRS and YFSETQ. The length of the CDR3 is 14 residues. V lost 4 bases and J lost 3, with 14 bases in between. CDR3 sequence (DNA): TGCGCCAGCAGCCCCCCCGACGGAAACTACGAGCAGTACTTC. This codes for CASSPPDGNYEQYF.

The rearrangement uses TRBV7-2 and TRBJ1-2, with a possible D match to TRBD1 (6 bases). CDR1 is SGHTA and CDR2 is FQGNSA in the germline V gene. The CDR3 has 13 residues. Trimming took off 5 bases at V and 11 bases at J, with 18 bases between the two ends. CDR3 nucleotide sequence: TGTGCCAGCAGCCCACGCCAACAGGGTTCTTACACCTTC. Its protein is CASSPRQQGSYTF.

The chain is built from TRBV29-1 and TRBJ1-1; TRBD1 matches at 7 bases. This CDR3 is built from 13 residues. J gave up 1 base and V 5 bases, and 4 bases lay outside the gene matches. The germline gives CDR1 SQVTM, CDR2 ANQGSEA. DNA of the CDR3: TGCAGCGTTTGGGACAGACAGAACACTGAAGCTTTCTTT. This codes for CSVWDRQNTEAFF.

This chain links TRBV4-1 with TRBJ1-2, with 8 positions matching TRBD1. Germline V gene data show CDR1 as MGHRA and CDR2 as YSYEKL. V shed 0 bases and J 4 bases; nucleotides not matched to a gene: 7. The CDR3 is made up of 16 amino acids. In DNA form, the CDR3 reads TGCGCCAGCAGCCAAGATGAGGGGACAGGAGGCTATGGCTACACCTTC. Protein: CASSQDEGTGGYGYTF.

This clone was detected only once. This rearrangement joins TRBV6-1 to TRBJ2-7; weak D call: TRBD2 (6 bases). Germline V CDR1 and CDR2: MNHNS, SASEGT. V was trimmed by 5 bases and J by 3 bases, leaving 17 bases between them. This CDR3 has 15 amino acids. Written as DNA, the CDR3 is TGTGCCAGCAGTTCCACGGGGAGGTCTCGCTACGAGCAGTACTTC. Its translation is CASSSTGRSRYEQYF.

V and J are TRBV10-1 and TRBJ2-2; 7 bases align to TRBD1. With 7 bases clipped from V and 3 bases from J, the junction kept 5 bases outside the gene matches. This CDR3 region has 14 residues. Germline CDR1 is WNHNN and CDR2 is SYGVQD (reference sequence). The chain's CDR3 is CASTRDRDTGELFF. CDR3 in DNA: TGCGCCAGCACTCGGGACAGAGACACCGGGGAGCTGTTTTTT.

The V gene is TRBV4-1, the J gene TRBJ2-2; D is unresolved. Germline V gene data show CDR1 as MGHRA and CDR2 as YSYEKL. The CDR3 sequence is 12 residues long. The V gene lost 0 bases and the J gene lost 8 bases, with 4 bases spanning the gap. CDR3 sequence: CASSQEWGELFF. The CDR3 coding sequence is TGCGCCAGCAGCCAAGAATGGGGGGAGCTGTTTTTT.

The rearrangement joins TRBV19 to TRBJ2-3, with 10 positions matching TRBD2. Germline trimming cut 3 bases from V and 0 bases from J; bases unmatched to any gene: 6. The CDR3 consists of 17 residues. Germline V lookup: CDR1 LNHDA, CDR2 SQIVND (reference sequence). The CDR3 DNA is TGTGCCAGTAGTATGGGCTTGACTAGCGGGAGCACAGATACGCAGTATTTT. Protein: CASSMGLTSGSTDTQYF. Based on the CDR3 plus reference TRBV19 and TRBJ2-3, the full variable domain is DGGITQSPKYLFRKEGQNVTLSCEQNLNHDAMYWYRQDPGQGLRLIYYSQIVNDFQKGDIAEGYSVSREKKESFPLTVTSAQKNPTAFYLCASSMGLTSGSTDTQYFGPGTRLTVL.

Here the CDR3 reads CASSSDTYEQYF. The CDR3 DNA reads TGTGCCAGCAGTTCAGATACCTACGAGCAGTACTTC. This chain links TRBV6-6 with TRBJ2-7; D is undetermined. The germline V gene encodes CDR1 MNHNY and CDR2 SVGAGI (reference sequence). The CDR3 spans 12 residues. The V gene lost 4 bases and the J gene lost 2 bases, with 6 bases spanning the gap.

The chain combines TRBV9 with TRBJ2-7, with D maybe TRBD1 (6 bases). Trimming took 3 bases from V and 6 from J, leaving 22 bases between them. Per the germline V gene, CDR1 is SGDLS and CDR2 is YYNGEE. This CDR3 has 16 amino acids. CDR3 sequence: CASSEGSRTAPGEQYF. The CDR3 region has the DNA TGTGCCAGCAGCGAAGGATCGCGGACAGCCCCCGGCGAGCAGTACTTC.

This sequence joins TRBV6-5 and TRBJ1-1; 9 positions agree with TRBD1. V lost 5 bases and J lost 5; bases outside the gene matches: 6. CDR3 length: 14 residues. Germline lookup yields CDR1 MNHEY and CDR2 SVGAGI. The CDR3 region is CASSRTGAVTEAFF. The CDR3 DNA reads TGTGCCAGCAGTCGGACAGGGGCTGTAACTGAAGCTTTCTTT.

The chain combines TRBV6-5 with TRBJ2-7; possibly TRBD1 for D (6 bases). Trimming stripped 0 bases from V and 0 bases from J, with 9 bases between. Germline V gives CDR1 MNHEY, CDR2 SVGAGI. The CDR3 spans 15 residues. The CDR3 protein is CASSYSGGSSYEQYF. The CDR3 nucleotides read TGTGCCAGCAGTTACTCTGGGGGCAGCTCCTACGAGCAGTACTTC.

The chain has TRBV5-6 and TRBJ2-7; D is uncertain. The CDR3 extends over 12 amino acids. Germline V gene lookup returns CDR1 SGHDT and CDR2 YYEEEE. V was trimmed by 7 bases and J by 5 bases, leaving 13 bases between them. The CDR3 nucleotides read TGTGCCAGCCAGGTGGCAGCCCACGAGCAGTACTTC. Amino acid sequence: CASQVAAHEQYF.

The DNA of the CDR3 is TGCGCCAGCAGCTTGGTGGGGGGACACACCTACGAGCAGTACTTC. Translation gives CASSLVGGHTYEQYF. J is TRBJ2-7 and V is TRBV5-1, with D possibly being TRBD1 or TRBD2 (6 bases each). Trimming stripped 0 bases from V and 2 bases from J, with 12 bases between. Germline lookup yields CDR1 SGHRS and CDR2 YFSETQ. This CDR3 comprises 15 residues.

The rearrangement links TRBV4-1 to TRBJ2-5; 9 nucleotides align to TRBD2. CDR1 and CDR2 from the germline V gene are MGHRA and YSYEKL. V lost 0 bases, J lost 3 bases, and 8 bases stayed unmatched. The CDR3 covers 17 residues. CDR3 amino acids: CASSQDQRASGEETQYF. CDR3 DNA sequence: TGCGCCAGCAGCCAAGATCAAAGGGCTAGCGGGGAAGAGACCCAGTACTTC.